Listed below are T cell receptor beta chains from one sample, sequenced in a study of T cells after yellow fever vaccination. Each CDR3 protein gets one entry after TCRdb re-called the 5' RACE reads with MiXCR. The sample contains under 600,000 distinct CDR3 sequences, 21% of which appear only once. The sample consisted of PBMCs, taken approximately 20 days after the first yellow fever vaccination. These receptor sequences come from a man younger than 35 who received the YFV17D yellow fever vaccine. The CDR3 runs from the conserved cysteine through the conserved F or W. Each record gives: clone size, V gene, D gene, CDR3 protein. The D gene is left open where the match is weak. Not all rows give a size; the values are once, few, many and, for expanded clones, a class.

.,TRBV28,.,CASSFGSSQPQHF
.,TRBV3-1,.,CASSQEVSNTEAFF
.,TRBV18,.,CASSPGDQGYNEQFF
few,TRBV12-3/TRBV12-4,TRBD1,CASSVDRGRGNEQFF
.,TRBV7-2,.,CASSFTSLIKNIQYF
.,TRBV7-3,.,CASSRWDMDPGGYTF
many,TRBV4-1,TRBD1,CASSHPPAGQEGEKLFF
.,TRBV5-1,.,CASSVRGPNTGELFF
.,TRBV7-2,.,CASSLWPGGQETQYF
.,TRBV7-2,.,CASSLLRVAFF
.,TRBV6-1,.,CASSIRGADTQYF
.,TRBV7-6,.,CASSLDGRGYTEAFF
few,TRBV7-9,.,CASSLSSVKETQYF
.,TRBV20-1,.,CSAGWGGLTDTQYF
few,TRBV6-4,TRBD2,CASSETSGGSTDTQYF
few,TRBV7-2,TRBD1,CASSTTGRGYTF
few,TRBV27,TRBD2,CASSLSGGGGTQYF
.,TRBV20-1,.,CSARTPDSYNQPQHF
many,TRBV7-2,.,CASSLVSGNTIYF
few,TRBV5-8,.,CASSLGSAGLNEKLFF
.,TRBV5-5,.,CASSPTGAYNSPLHF
.,TRBV3-1,TRBD2,CASRSGLAEFQETQYF
.,TRBV5-1,.,CASSLALDGDTQYF
.,TRBV20-1,TRBD1,CSARGRAGTDYNSPLHF
.,TRBV6-1,.,CASSVTGTLTEAFF
.,TRBV11-2,.,CASSRGTNNSPLHF
.,TRBV11-2,.,CASSLRGLAKNIQYF
.,TRBV9,TRBD1,CASSVGQGHTGELFF
few,TRBV20-1,.,CSAPRSSGPNEQFF
.,TRBV6-5,.,CASSYSEQSADGYTF
few,TRBV20-1,TRBD2,CSARDGGGYQETQYF
.,TRBV2,TRBD1,CASSGPGGKAFF
few,TRBV13,TRBD2,CASSLGSGGSYEQYF
.,TRBV12-3/TRBV12-4,.,CASSLAHLNTEAFF
.,TRBV2,TRBD1,CASRGTATNQPQHF
.,TRBV7-9,.,CASSPTPTDTSTDTQYF
.,TRBV5-1,.,CASSQDYNSPLHF
few,TRBV5-1,.,CASSLYRSRRVHEQYF
few,TRBV7-9,.,CASSPPLGGLGTDTQYF
.,TRBV5-1,.,CASSLEAAGTYEQYF
many,TRBV12-3/TRBV12-4,TRBD2,CASSLSGGADEQFF
few,TRBV4-1,.,CASSQDMGGSYNEQFF
.,TRBV27,TRBD1,CASSPRNLTGAPYYGYTF
.,TRBV4-3,.,CASSREGYGTNEKLFF
few,TRBV5-1,.,CASSLELDTEAFF
.,TRBV20-1,.,CSARGGYTGELFF
few,TRBV7-2,.,CASSPRGWGLEKLFF
.,TRBV19,TRBD1,CASSVTGVNTEAFF
.,TRBV5-1,TRBD1,CASSFGQGNAIYF
.,TRBV7-2,.,CASSLESWSDTQYF
.,TRBV12-3/TRBV12-4,.,CASRGSPPGELFF
many,TRBV28,.,CASTRTELYGYTF
.,TRBV20-1,.,CSARQETQYF
.,TRBV4-2,TRBD1,CASSQVDRGRNEKLFF
few,TRBV7-8,TRBD1,CASSFGTGDFSNQPQHF
.,TRBV27,.,CASSPGGTRYEQYF
.,TRBV20-1,TRBD1,CSATQGAGLYTEAFF
.,TRBV5-5,.,CASSSLHGGEKLFF
few,TRBV5-6,TRBD2,CASSLQVVGGMNEQYF